The clone carrying this T cell receptor (beta chain) has at least ten counts. V dropped 2 bases and J dropped 7 bases, with 14 bases sitting between them. The CDR3 is made up of 15 amino acids. Germline V gene lookup returns CDR1 MGHDK and CDR2 SYGVNS. The sample belongs to a study of low-dose radiotherapy and immunotherapy resistance in tumors. Study overall: The fractionation for Cohort 1 was 0.5 Gy per fraction every 2 weeks, totaling 6.5 Gy. Cohort 2, a group dosed every two weeks at 1 Gy per fraction, received 13 Gy in total over 26 weeks.

Primers used for first-strand cDNA, a TRAV- and TRBV-specific set, covered both alpha and beta chains. TCR amplification ran 15 to 25 PCR cycles using constant-region and V-primer adapter primers. TCRdb recomputed calls from the reads with MiXCR, one row per CDR3 protein. The sample contains tens of thousands of distinct CDR3 sequences, 9% to 9.5% of which appear only once. Time point in this sample: before trial treatment. The clonotype originates from a male donor with prostate cancer. V usage is TRBV25-1 and J usage is TRBJ2-2; D tentatively reads TRBD1 or TRBD2 (5 bases each). The input for sequencing was PBMCs, taken before treatment. CDR3 DNA: TGTGCCAGCAGTGAAGCCGGGTGGGGGAACGGGGAGCTGTTTTTT. This gives the protein CASSEAGWGNGELFF.